This TCR beta chain was profiled in a study of PD-L1 blockade in urothelial cancer. Study context: Analysis of blood occurred 3 weeks (second dose) and 6 weeks after treatment start. Blood samples had a median of around 140,000 T cells, more than 65,000 unique TCRs, and clonality approximately 0.085.

The CDR3 runs to 15 residues. After removal of 0 bases from V and 7 bases from J, the junction contained 7 bases not matched to a gene. Germline assignment: CDR1 SGHRS and CDR2 YFSETQ. Profiled with immunoSEQ multiplex PCR; TCRdb holds only in-frame clones, not every one. The table shows 30,000 to 40,000 clones, with 82% occurring only once. Time point specified: pretreatment peripheral blood. This clonotype was obtained from a man aged 60 to 69 with urothelial cancer. The sequences come from PBMCs, collected around atezolizumab (anti-PD-L1) treatment. V and J are TRBV5-1 and TRBJ2-7, with 10 bases that match TRBD1. Here the CDR3 reads CASSLDPGQGREQYF. The CDR3 nucleotides are TGCGCCAGCAGCTTGGATCCGGGACAGGGGAGGGAGCAGTACTTC.